This T cell receptor beta chain was retrieved from a study of cytomegalovirus exposure and HLA in healthy donors. Study-wide results and caveats: Per a prior analysis, the majority of TCR beta V segments were productive roughly 90% or roughly 30% of the time.

Note on this clone: Its antigen is undetermined.

Germline V gives CDR1 SGHTS, CDR2 YDEGEE. Trimming stripped 0 bases from V and 7 bases from J, with 14 bases between. CDR3 length: 16 amino acids. It was with 60 Vbeta and 13 Jbeta primers that the PCR ran. Authors' data handling: Later, tens of millions of unique TCR beta chains were counted in an analysis, and approximately 9.9 million of them were shared. Assay: immunoSEQ multiplex PCR; the TCRdb copy retains only in-frame clones and omits some. The V and J calls and the clone size are those of that table, but D and trimming were determined from the DNA. The sample has 85,000 to 100,000 clones, around 80% seen once; the top ten hold 6% to 8%.

Specimen: PBMCs. The V gene is TRBV5-8, the J gene TRBJ1-6; possible D gene TRBD1, 5 bases. The TCR comes from a man younger than 40 in good health and CMV-seronegative. The CDR3 sequence is CASSLDLDRVNSPLHF. The CDR3 nucleotides are TGTGCCAGCAGCTTGGACCTCGACAGAGTAAATTCACCCCTCCACTTT.